The sequence of this T cell receptor beta chain was determined in a study of regulatory T cells in long-lasting Graves disease. Sequencing libraries for TCR beta were prepared with iRepertoire HTBI primers and Arm-PCR of CDR3 regions. TCRdb independently ran MiXCR on the multiplex PCR reads; one entry per CDR3 protein. The data show approximately 480,000 distinct CDR3 sequences, roughly 16% seen once. This clonotype was seen ten or more times. Its antigen remains unknown. Specified time point: newly diagnosed GD, antithyroid drugs for less than 3 months. The authors made the TCR library using RNA they extracted from PBMCs. V was cut by 1 base and J by 5 bases, with 14 bases left in between. The CDR3 is 15 residues long. Looked up from germline, CDR1 is SNHLY and CDR2 is FYNNEI. Findings of the study overall: Patients with persistent disease showed a bias toward TRBV28, TRBJ1-2 and TRBJ2-5.

These same records also appear under a second study, on T cells in Graves' hyperthyroidism and ophthalmopathy.

This specimen consisted of peripheral blood mononuclear cells (PBMCs), obtained at new diagnosis, from a patient treated with antithyroid drugs. The origin of this receptor is a man aged 35-49 years with Graves disease. J is TRBJ2-5 and V is TRBV2, with D maybe TRBD2 (7 bases). The CDR3 is CASSEEGRGGETQYF. The DNA of the CDR3 is TGTGCCAGCAGTGAAGAAGGGAGGGGGGGTGAGACCCAGTACTTC.